This T cell receptor beta chain was profiled in a study of blood T cell repertoires in COVID-19. The overall study: Sites in the United States, Italy and Spain provided acute and convalescent COVID-19 samples. The analysed material was cDNA or gDNA that came from T cells, B-cell-depleted T cells, or PBMCs.

There are 15 residues in the CDR3. The V and J ends lost 3 bases and 9 bases, in that order; junction bases with no gene match: 9. Germline CDR1 reads DFQATT; CDR2 reads SNEGSKA (reference sequence). In the study's own analysis: Researchers report that nucleated cell counts were estimated from reference gene primer amplification. Profiling relied on immunoSEQ multiplex PCR, and the TCRdb table lists in-frame clones only, not all of them. D and trimming were read from the DNA, whereas the V and J calls and clone size are those reported in that table. The table records 250,000 or so clones, approximately 87% of them present only once.

The chain couples TRBV20-1 to TRBJ1-6; 9 bases are a match to TRBD1. This TCR was recovered from a man between 60 and 70 years old with acute or convalescent COVID-19. Sample: peripheral blood. CDR3 sequence (DNA): TGCAGTGCTAGTGGTGTGGGACAGGGAACTTCACCCCTCCACTTT. It specifies CSASGVGQGTSPLHF.